These T cell receptor beta chains were read from a single sample in a study of shared clonotypes between healthy human individuals. This table comes from immunoSEQ multiplex PCR, and its TCRdb copy is limited to in-frame clones, with some not included. In the table there are 2 million to 2.5 million clones, around 93% of which are singletons. Sequences were obtained from naive CD8+ T cells from PBMCs. The origin of the receptors is a man between 18 and 35 years old in good health. Some clones in this sample may be carry-over from other donors' samples. The CDR3 runs from the conserved cysteine through the conserved F or W. D genes are given only for firm matches. Clone size is stated in some rows and not others, as once, few, many or a class when expanded.

DNA	CDR3	D	V	J	size
TGTGCCACCAGCAGAGCGGGAAATGAGCAGTTCTTC	CATSRAGNEQFF	NA	TRBV15	TRBJ2-1	NA
TGTGCCAGCAGCTTAGAACAGTACACCGGGGAGCTGTTTTTT	CASSLEQYTGELFF	NA	TRBV7-6	TRBJ2-2	NA
TGTGCCACCAGCGGCCGGGACAAGACAGCCTACGAGCAGTACTTC	CATSGRDKTAYEQYF	NA	TRBV15	TRBJ2-7	NA
TGTGCCAGTAGTATCGGGACTCTCTGGCAAGAGACCCAGTACTTC	CASSIGTLWQETQYF	NA	TRBV19	TRBJ2-5	once
TGTGCCAGCAGCTTAGGGCGGGGGGAGACCCAGTACTTC	CASSLGRGETQYF	TRBD2	TRBV7-2	TRBJ2-5	NA
TGTGCCAGCAGTTTATTCCTACGCGATGAGCAGTTCTTC	CASSLFLRDEQFF	NA	TRBV28	TRBJ2-1	NA
TGTGCCACCAGCAGAGATCGCGGGGTCGGCAATGAGCAGTTCTTC	CATSRDRGVGNEQFF	NA	TRBV15	TRBJ2-1	NA
TGTGCCACCGAGGGCCCCCAGGGTACCACCGGGGAGCTGTTTTTT	CATEGPQGTTGELFF	NA	TRBV7-9	TRBJ2-2	NA
TGTGCCAGCTCACGGCTAGCGGGAGAACCAGATACGCAGTATTTT	CASSRLAGEPDTQYF	TRBD2	TRBV18	TRBJ2-3	NA
TGTGCGGGGGGGAGTTACAATGAGCAGTTCTTC	CAGGSYNEQFF	TRBD2	TRBV10-3	TRBJ2-1	NA
TGTGCCAGCAGCTTTAGGACAGGGAGCTCCTACGAGCAGTACTTC	CASSFRTGSSYEQYF	TRBD1	TRBV7-7	TRBJ2-7	NA